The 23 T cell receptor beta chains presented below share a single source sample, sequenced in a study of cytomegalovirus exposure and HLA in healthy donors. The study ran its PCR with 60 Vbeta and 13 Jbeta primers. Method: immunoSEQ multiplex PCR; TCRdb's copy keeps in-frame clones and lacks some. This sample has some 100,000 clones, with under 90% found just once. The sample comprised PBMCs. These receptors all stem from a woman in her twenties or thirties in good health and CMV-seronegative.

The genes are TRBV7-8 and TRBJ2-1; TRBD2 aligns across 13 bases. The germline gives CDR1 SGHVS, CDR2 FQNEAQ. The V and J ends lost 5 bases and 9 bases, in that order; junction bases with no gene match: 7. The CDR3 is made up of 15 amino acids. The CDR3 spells CASSGTSGRGTEQFF. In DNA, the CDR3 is TGTGCCAGCAGCGGTACTAGCGGGAGGGGCACTGAGCAGTTCTTC.

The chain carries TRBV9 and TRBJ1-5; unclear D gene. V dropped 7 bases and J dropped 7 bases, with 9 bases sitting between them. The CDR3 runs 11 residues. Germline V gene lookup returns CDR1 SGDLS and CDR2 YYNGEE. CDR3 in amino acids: CASGEEQPQHF. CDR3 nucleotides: TGTGCCAGCGGGGAGGAGCAGCCCCAGCATTTT.

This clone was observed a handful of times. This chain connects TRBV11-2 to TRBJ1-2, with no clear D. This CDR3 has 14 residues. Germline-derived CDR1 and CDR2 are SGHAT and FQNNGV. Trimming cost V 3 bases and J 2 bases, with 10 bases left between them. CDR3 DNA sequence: TGTGCCAGCAGCTTTATAGAAGTAAACTATGGCTACACCTTC. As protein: CASSFIEVNYGYTF.

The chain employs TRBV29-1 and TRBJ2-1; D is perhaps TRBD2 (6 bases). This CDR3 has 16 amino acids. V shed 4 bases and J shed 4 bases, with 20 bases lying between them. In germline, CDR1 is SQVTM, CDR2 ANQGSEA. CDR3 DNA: TGCAGCGTTGGGGGGGTGGATGGGCTAGCTTACAATGAGCAGTTCTTC. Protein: CSVGGVDGLAYNEQFF.

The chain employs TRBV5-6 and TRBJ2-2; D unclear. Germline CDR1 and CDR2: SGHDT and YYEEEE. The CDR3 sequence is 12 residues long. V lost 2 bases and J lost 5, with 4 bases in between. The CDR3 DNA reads TGTGCCAGCAGCTTCGGGACCGGGGAGCTGTTTTTT. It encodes CASSFGTGELFF.

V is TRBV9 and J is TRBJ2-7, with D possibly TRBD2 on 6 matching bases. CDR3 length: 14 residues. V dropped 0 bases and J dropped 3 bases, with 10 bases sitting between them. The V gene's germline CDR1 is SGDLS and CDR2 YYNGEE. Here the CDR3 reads CASSVGGVNYEQYF. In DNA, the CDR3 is TGTGCCAGCAGCGTAGGGGGGGTAAACTACGAGCAGTACTTC.

As DNA, the CDR3 is TGTGCCAGCAGTGAATGGCGGGCAAACACAGATACGCAGTATTTT. This gives the protein CASSEWRANTDTQYF. The chain is built from TRBV6-1 and TRBJ2-3, with D possibly being TRBD2 (5 bases). CDR3 length: 15 residues. Germline V CDR1 and CDR2: MNHNS, SASEGT. Between the trimmed V and J ends, which lost 2 bases and 2 bases, there was a span of 11 bases.

CDR3 sequence reads: CASSGGQSTDTQYF. DNA of the CDR3: TGTGCCAGCAGTGGCGGACAGTCCACAGATACGCAGTATTTT. The chain recombines TRBV6-6 with TRBJ2-3; maybe TRBD1 (6 bases). Trimming left V 5 bases short and J 2 bases short, with 11 bases between. CDR1 MNHNY and CDR2 SVGAGI come from the germline V gene (reference sequence). The CDR3 length is 14 residues.

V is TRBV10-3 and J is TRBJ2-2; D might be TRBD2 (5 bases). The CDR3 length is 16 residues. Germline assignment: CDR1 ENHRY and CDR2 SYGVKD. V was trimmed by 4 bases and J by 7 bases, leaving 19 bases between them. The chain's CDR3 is CAISGGETNIGGELFF. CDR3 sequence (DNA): TGTGCCATCAGTGGGGGAGAAACCAACATCGGCGGGGAGCTGTTTTTT.

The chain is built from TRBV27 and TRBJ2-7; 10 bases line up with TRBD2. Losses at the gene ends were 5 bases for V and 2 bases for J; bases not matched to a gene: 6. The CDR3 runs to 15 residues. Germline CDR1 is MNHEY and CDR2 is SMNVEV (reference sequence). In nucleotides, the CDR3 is TGTGCCAGCAGTACGCGACTAGCGGGCGCCTACGAGCAGTACTTC. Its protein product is CASSTRLAGAYEQYF.

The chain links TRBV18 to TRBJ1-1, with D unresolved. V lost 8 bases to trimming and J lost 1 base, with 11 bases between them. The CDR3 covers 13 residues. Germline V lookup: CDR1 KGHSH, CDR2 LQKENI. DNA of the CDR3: TGTGCCAGCCTATCTCGGGGGAACACTGAAGCTTTCTTT. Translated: CASLSRGNTEAFF.

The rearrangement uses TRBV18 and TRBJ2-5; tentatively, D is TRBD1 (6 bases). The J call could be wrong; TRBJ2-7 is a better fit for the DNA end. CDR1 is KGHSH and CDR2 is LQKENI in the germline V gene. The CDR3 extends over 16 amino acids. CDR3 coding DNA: TGTGCCAGCTCACCCACGGCCACGGGACACCTCTACGAGCAGTACTTC. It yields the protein CASSPTATGHLYEQYF.

The CDR3 nucleotides read TGTGCCAGCCACGGGACAGGGGGATCCGGGGAGCTGTTTTTT. Its translation is CASHGTGGSGELFF. V and J are TRBV7-2 and TRBJ2-2, with 11 bases that match TRBD1. The V gene end was trimmed by 8 bases and the J gene end by 6 bases; junction bases not matched to a gene: 5. The CDR3 is 14 residues long. The V gene's germline CDR1 is SGHTA and CDR2 FQGNSA. Variable domain in full (rest from reference TRBV7-2 and TRBJ2-2): GAGVSQSPSNKVTEKGKDVELRCDPISGHTALYWYRQSLGQGLEFLIYFQGNSAPDKSGLPSDRFSAERTGGSVSTLTIQRTQQEDSAVYLCASHGTGGSGELFFGEGSRLTVL.

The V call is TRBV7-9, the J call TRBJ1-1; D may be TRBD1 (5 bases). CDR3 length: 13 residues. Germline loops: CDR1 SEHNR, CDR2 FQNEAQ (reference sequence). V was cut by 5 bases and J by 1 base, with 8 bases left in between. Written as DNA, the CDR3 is TGTGCCAGCAGCCAAGGACAGAACACTGAAGCTTTCTTT. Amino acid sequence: CASSQGQNTEAFF.

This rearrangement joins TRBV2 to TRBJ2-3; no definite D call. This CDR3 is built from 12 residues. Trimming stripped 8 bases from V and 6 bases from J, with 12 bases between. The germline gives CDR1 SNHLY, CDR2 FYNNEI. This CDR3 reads CASRLVIDTQYF. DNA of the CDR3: TGTGCCAGCCGGTTGGTGATCGATACGCAGTATTTT.

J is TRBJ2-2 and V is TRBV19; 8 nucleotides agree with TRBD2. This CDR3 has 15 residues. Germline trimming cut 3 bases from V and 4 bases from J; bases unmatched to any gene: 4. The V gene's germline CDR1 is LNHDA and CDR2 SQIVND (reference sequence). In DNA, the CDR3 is TGTGCCAGTAGTATTGTAGCGGGAAGCACCGGGGAGCTGTTTTTT. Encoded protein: CASSIVAGSTGELFF.

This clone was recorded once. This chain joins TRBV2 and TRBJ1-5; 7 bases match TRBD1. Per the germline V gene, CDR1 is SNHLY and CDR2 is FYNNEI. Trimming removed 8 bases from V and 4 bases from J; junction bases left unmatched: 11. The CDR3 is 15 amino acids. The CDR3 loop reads CASRGRQGVNQPQHF. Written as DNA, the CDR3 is TGTGCCAGCCGGGGAAGACAGGGCGTAAATCAGCCCCAGCATTTT.

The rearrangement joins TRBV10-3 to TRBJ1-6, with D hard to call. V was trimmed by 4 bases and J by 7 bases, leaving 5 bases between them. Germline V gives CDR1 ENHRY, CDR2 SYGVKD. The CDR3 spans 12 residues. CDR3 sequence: CAISAVNSPLHF. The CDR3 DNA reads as TGTGCCATCAGTGCCGTAAATTCACCCCTCCACTTT.

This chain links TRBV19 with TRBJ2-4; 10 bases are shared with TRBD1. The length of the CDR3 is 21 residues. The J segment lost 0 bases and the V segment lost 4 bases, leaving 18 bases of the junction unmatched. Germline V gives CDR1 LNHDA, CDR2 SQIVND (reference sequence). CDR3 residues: CASSTFQWDRGGKLAKNIQYF. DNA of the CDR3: TGTGCCAGTAGTACCTTTCAGTGGGACAGGGGAGGGAAACTAGCCAAAAACATTCAGTACTTC.

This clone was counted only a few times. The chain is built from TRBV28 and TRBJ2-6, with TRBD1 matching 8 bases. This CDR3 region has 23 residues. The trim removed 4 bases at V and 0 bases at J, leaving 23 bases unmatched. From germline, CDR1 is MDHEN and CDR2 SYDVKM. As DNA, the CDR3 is TGTGCCAGCAGTTCCCCCTGGACAGGGAGTCTGATTAACAAAGACTCTGGGGCCAACGTCCTGACTTTC. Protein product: CASSSPWTGSLINKDSGANVLTF.

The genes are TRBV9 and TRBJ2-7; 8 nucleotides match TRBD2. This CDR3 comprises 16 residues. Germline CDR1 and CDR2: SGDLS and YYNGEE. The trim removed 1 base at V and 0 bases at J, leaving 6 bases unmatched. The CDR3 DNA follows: TGTGCCAGCAGCGTATCAACCGGGACTAGCTCCTACGAGCAGTACTTC. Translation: CASSVSTGTSSYEQYF.

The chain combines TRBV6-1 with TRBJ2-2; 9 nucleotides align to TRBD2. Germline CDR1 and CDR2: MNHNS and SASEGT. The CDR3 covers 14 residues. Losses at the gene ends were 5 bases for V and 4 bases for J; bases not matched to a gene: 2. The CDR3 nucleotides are TGTGCCAGCAGTCCGACTAGCGGCACCGGGGAGCTGTTTTTT. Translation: CASSPTSGTGELFF.

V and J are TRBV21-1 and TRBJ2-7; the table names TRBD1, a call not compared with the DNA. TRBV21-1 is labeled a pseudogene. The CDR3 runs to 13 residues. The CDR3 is CASSIRGPYEQYF. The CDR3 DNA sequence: TGTGCCAGCAGCATCAGGGGGCCCTACGAGCAGTACTTC.